The T cell receptor beta chain under discussion was sequenced for a study of spatial heterogeneity in lung cancer. A unique molecular identifier was carried by every single TCR cDNA molecule. One entry per CDR3 protein results from TCRdb running MiXCR on the 5' RACE reads. The table lists more than 50,000 distinct CDR3 sequences, over 5.5% of them singletons. This clonotype was seen many times. The CDR3 contains 14 residues. Trimming took 8 bases from V and 0 from J, leaving 11 bases between them. Sample time point: sample taken at primary tumor resection. Sequencing was performed on whole RNA extracted from tumor and nontumor lung tissue, or from frozen PBMC, and the material was left unsorted.

The chain carries TRBV12-3 or TRBV12-4 and TRBJ1-5; unclear D gene. The sequencing here drew on PBMCs, taken at surgery. This clonotype originated in a female donor with early-stage non-small cell lung cancer. Here the CDR3 reads CASGEDYSNQPQHF. The CDR3 DNA reads as TGTGCCAGCGGCGAGGATTATAGCAATCAGCCCCAGCATTTT.